The 10 T cell receptor beta chains presented below share a single source sample, sequenced in a study of cytotoxic CD8 clonotypes in ibrutinib-treated CLL. Libraries were prepared by immunoSEQ multiplex PCR; TCRdb keeps only in-frame clonotypes and omits some of them. The sample shows about 140,000 clones, roughly 77% of them seen only once. Specimen: PBMCs, collected after 12 months of ibrutinib treatment. These receptors were taken from a human donor with chronic lymphocytic leukemia.

This clone was seen only once. This rearrangement joins TRBV7-3 to TRBJ2-2; 9 nucleotides agree with TRBD1. J lost 1 base, V lost 4 bases, and 7 bases had no gene match. Germline V gene sequence: CDR1 SGHTA, CDR2 FQGTGA. The CDR3 consists of 17 residues. CDR3 in amino acids: CASSSQGAGWNTGELFF. The DNA of the CDR3 is TGTGCCAGCAGCTCACAGGGGGCGGGGTGGAACACCGGGGAGCTGTTTTTT.

The chain has TRBV11-2 and TRBJ1-1; D gene unclear. The ends were cut back, 5 bases at V and 0 bases at J, with 10 bases in the middle. This CDR3 region has 14 residues. The germline gives CDR1 SGHAT, CDR2 FQNNGV. The CDR3 here is CASSPRQMNTEAFF. In nucleotides, the CDR3 is TGTGCCAGCAGCCCCCGGCAGATGAACACTGAAGCTTTCTTT. The full variable domain, in which reference TRBV11-2 and TRBJ1-1 provide the parts outside the CDR3, is EAGVAQSPRYKIIEKRQSVAFWCNPISGHATLYWYQQILGQGPKLLIQFQNNGVVDDSQLPKDRFSAERLKGVDSTLKIQPAKLEDSAVYLCASSPRQMNTEAFFGQGTRLTVV.

This chain joins TRBV6-5 and TRBJ1-6; 8 nucleotides align to TRBD1. Germline V gives CDR1 MNHEY, CDR2 SVGAGI. J was trimmed by 6 bases and V by 7 bases; bases with no gene match: 5. The CDR3 spans 14 residues. For the CDR3, the DNA is TGTGCCAGCAACACGGACAGGGTTAATTCACCCCTCCACTTT. The encoded protein is CASNTDRVNSPLHF.

By share of the sample, this clone is medium-sized. CDR3 residues: CASSLSYGEIEQYF. The CDR3 region has the DNA TGTGCCAGCAGTTTATCCTACGGTGAGATCGAGCAGTACTTC. The V gene is TRBV27, the J gene TRBJ2-7; D call uncertain. CDR1 and CDR2 from the germline V gene are MNHEY and SMNVEV (reference sequence). Trimming took off 0 bases at V and 6 bases at J, with 12 bases between the two ends. The CDR3 length is 14 residues.

Only a few counts were recorded for this clone. The CDR3 here is CASSGQGAYQPQHF. The DNA of the CDR3 is TGTGCCAGCAGTGGACAGGGGGCGTATCAGCCCCAGCATTTT. This sequence joins TRBV27 and TRBJ1-5; 11 bases map to TRBD1. Trimming cost V 5 bases and J 5 bases; bases outside gene matches: 2. This CDR3 is built from 14 residues. The germline V gene has CDR1 MNHEY and CDR2 SMNVEV (reference sequence).

This chain connects TRBV28 to TRBJ2-7; D is unresolved. Germline V lookup: CDR1 MDHEN, CDR2 SYDVKM. V was shortened by 1 base and J by 5 bases, with 12 bases between the two germline ends. CDR3 length: 14 residues. The CDR3 DNA follows: TGTGCCAGCAGTTTATTGGGGTCCAGCCACGAGCAGTACTTC. Protein: CASSLLGSSHEQYF.

The V and J genes are TRBV13 and TRBJ1-1, with a possible D match to TRBD1 (5 bases). V lost 0 bases to trimming and J lost 5 bases, with 13 bases between them. The CDR3 covers 15 residues. Germline V gives CDR1 PRHDT, CDR2 FYEKMQ (reference sequence). CDR3 sequence: CASSLGGGAQTEAFF. Written as DNA, the CDR3 is TGTGCCAGCAGCTTAGGCGGTGGGGCTCAAACTGAAGCTTTCTTT.

The chain is built from TRBV23-1 and TRBJ2-4; D might be TRBD2 (5 bases). TRBV23-1 is recorded as an ORF, its role being uncertain. CDR3 size: 18 residues. Between the trimmed V and J ends, which lost 3 bases and 0 bases, there was a span of 18 bases. The CDR3 region has the DNA TGCGCCAGCAGTCACTCCCCGGGGTCAGAACTAGCCAAAAACATTCAGTACTTC. Translation: CASSHSPGSELAKNIQYF.

CDR3 nucleotides: TGTGCCAGTAGTCCAGCGGGAGGGCCGGTTGGAAATACGCAGTATTTT. Translating gives CASSPAGGPVGNTQYF. The chain joins TRBV19 to TRBJ2-3; TRBD2 matches 10 bases. Per germline, CDR1 LNHDA and CDR2 SQIVND (reference sequence). The V segment lost 5 bases and the J segment 7 bases; nucleotides outside the gene matches: 12. The CDR3 is 16 amino acids.

V is TRBV27 and J is TRBJ2-7, with no clear D. V shed 3 bases and J shed 2 bases, with 11 bases lying between them. Germline-derived CDR1 and CDR2 are MNHEY and SMNVEV (reference sequence). There are 14 residues in the CDR3. The CDR3 sequence: CASSFRSLTYEQYF. The CDR3 coding sequence is TGTGCCAGCAGTTTTAGATCCCTAACCTACGAGCAGTACTTC.